The source of this TCR beta chain is a study of somatic mutations in cytotoxic T cells in rheumatoid arthritis. A remark on this clone: The antigen remains unidentified.

Study conclusions and caveats: For rheumatoid arthritis patients, CD8+ clonality increased with age, whereas it did not in healthy controls.

Using immunoSEQ multiplex PCR, the repertoire was profiled, and TCRdb retains in-frame clones only, with some absent. The sample has just under 20,000 clones; over 70% are singletons. The CDR3 is 13 residues long. The germline V and J ends were trimmed by 5 bases and 5 bases, with 10 bases remaining between them. Germline CDR1 is LNHDA and CDR2 is SQIVND (reference sequence). The chain has TRBV19 and TRBJ2-1; D tentatively reads TRBD1 or TRBD2 (5 bases each). This clonotype was sampled from a woman aged 50 to 60 in good health. The sequencing input was CD8+ T cells sorted from blood. The CDR3 region is CASSLGAHNEQFF. CDR3 sequence (DNA): TGTGCCAGTAGTCTCGGGGCCCACAATGAGCAGTTCTTC. The variable domain in full, completed from reference TRBV19 and TRBJ2-1, reads DGGITQSPKYLFRKEGQNVTLSCEQNLNHDAMYWYRQDPGQGLRLIYYSQIVNDFQKGDIAEGYSVSREKKESFPLTVTSAQKNPTAFYLCASSLGAHNEQFFGPGTRLTVL.